Below, one TCR beta chain is given with its context. The sample is drawn from a study of blood T cell repertoires in COVID-19. Study as a whole: Whether acute or convalescent, the COVID-19 samples came from the United States, Italy and Spain. T cells, B-cell-depleted T cells, or PBMCs supplied cDNA or gDNA.

Looked up from germline, CDR1 is SGHAT and CDR2 is FQNNGV. The CDR3 extends over 14 amino acids. The V and J ends lost 1 base and 7 bases respectively, with 13 bases between them. Per the authors' pipeline: Scientists estimated how many nucleated cells there were by amplifying reference gene primers. Some clones are missing from TCRdb's copy, which holds only in-frame ones; the method was immunoSEQ multiplex PCR. V, J and clone size derive from that table, while D and trimming were established from the DNA sequence. The table has approximately 120,000 clones, approximately 85% seen once. Input material: peripheral blood. This clonotype was sampled from a human donor in a cohort sampled during active COVID-19. The chain has TRBV11-2 and TRBJ1-2; the D gene is possibly TRBD1 (5 bases). Here the CDR3 reads CASSLVGVGSGYTF. The CDR3 region has the DNA TGTGCCAGCAGCTTAGTGGGGGTCGGGAGTGGCTACACCTTC. Variable domain in full (rest from reference TRBV11-2 and TRBJ1-2): EAGVAQSPRYKIIEKRQSVAFWCNPISGHATLYWYQQILGQGPKLLIQFQNNGVVDDSQLPKDRFSAERLKGVDSTLKIQPAKLEDSAVYLCASSLVGVGSGYTFGSGTRLTVV.